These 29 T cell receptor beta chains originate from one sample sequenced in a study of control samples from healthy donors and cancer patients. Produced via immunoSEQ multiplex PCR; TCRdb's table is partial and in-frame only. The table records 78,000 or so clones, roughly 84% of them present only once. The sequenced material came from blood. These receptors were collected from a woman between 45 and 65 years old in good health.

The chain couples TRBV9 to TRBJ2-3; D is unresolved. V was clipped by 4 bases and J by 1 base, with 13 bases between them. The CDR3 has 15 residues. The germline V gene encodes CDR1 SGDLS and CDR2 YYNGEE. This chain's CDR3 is CASSNTDTRTDTQYF. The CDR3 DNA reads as TGTGCCAGCAGCAACACTGACACTCGCACAGATACGCAGTATTTT. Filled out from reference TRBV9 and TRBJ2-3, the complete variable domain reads DSGVTQTPKHLITATGQRVTLRCSPRSGDLSVYWYQQSLDQGLQFLIQYYNGEERAKGNILERFSAQQFPDLHSELNLSSLELGDSALYFCASSNTDTRTDTQYFGPGTRLTVL.

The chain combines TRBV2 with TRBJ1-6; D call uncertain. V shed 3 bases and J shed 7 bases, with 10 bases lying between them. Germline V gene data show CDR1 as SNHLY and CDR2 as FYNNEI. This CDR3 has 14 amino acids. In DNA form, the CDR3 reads TGTGCCAGCAGTGATGGCAATATGAATTCACCCCTCCACTTT. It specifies CASSDGNMNSPLHF.

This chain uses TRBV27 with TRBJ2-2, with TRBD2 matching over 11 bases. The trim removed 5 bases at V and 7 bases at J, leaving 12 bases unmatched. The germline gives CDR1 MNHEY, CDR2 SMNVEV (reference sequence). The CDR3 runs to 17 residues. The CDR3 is CASSPEVLAGGVGELFF. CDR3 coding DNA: TGTGCCAGCAGTCCCGAGGTGCTAGCGGGAGGCGTCGGGGAGCTGTTTTTT.

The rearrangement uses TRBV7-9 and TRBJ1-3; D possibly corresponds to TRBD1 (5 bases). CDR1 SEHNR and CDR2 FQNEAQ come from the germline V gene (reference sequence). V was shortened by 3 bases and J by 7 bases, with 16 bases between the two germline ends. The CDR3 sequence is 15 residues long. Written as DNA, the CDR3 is TGTGCCAGCAGCTTTGGAGGGGTCTTACGGAACACCATATATTTT. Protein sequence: CASSFGGVLRNTIYF.

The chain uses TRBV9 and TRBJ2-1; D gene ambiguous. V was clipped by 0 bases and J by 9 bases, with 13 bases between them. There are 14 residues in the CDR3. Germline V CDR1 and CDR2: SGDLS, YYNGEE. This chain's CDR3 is CASSVEAFPVEQFF. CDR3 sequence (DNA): TGTGCCAGCAGCGTAGAGGCGTTTCCGGTTGAGCAGTTCTTC.

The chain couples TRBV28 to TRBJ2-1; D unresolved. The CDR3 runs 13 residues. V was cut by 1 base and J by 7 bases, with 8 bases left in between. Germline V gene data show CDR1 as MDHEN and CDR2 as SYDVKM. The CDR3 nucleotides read TGTGCCAGCAGTTTATCGTACACAAATGAGCAGTTCTTC. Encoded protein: CASSLSYTNEQFF. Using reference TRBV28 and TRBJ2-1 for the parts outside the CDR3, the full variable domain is DVKVTQSSRYLVKRTGEKVFLECVQDMDHENMFWYRQDPGLGLRLIYFSYDVKMKEKGDIPEGYSVSREKKERFSLILESASTNQTSMYLCASSLSYTNEQFFGPGTRLTVL.

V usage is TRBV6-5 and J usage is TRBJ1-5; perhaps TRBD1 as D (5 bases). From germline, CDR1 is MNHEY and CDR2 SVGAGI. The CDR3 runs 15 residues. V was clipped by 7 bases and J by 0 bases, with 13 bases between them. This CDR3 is CASKKTEYSNQPQHF. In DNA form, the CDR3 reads TGTGCCAGCAAAAAGACAGAATATAGCAATCAGCCCCAGCATTTT.

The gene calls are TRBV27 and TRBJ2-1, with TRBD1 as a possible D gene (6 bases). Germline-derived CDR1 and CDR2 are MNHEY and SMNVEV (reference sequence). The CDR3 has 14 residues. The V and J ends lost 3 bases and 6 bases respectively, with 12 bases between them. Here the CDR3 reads CASSFTGFSNEQFF. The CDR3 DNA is TGTGCCAGCAGTTTCACAGGGTTTTCCAATGAGCAGTTCTTC.

CDR3 amino acids: CASSSGTGGTDTQYF. The CDR3 bases are TGCGCCAGCAGTTCTGGGACAGGGGGAACGGATACGCAGTATTTT. The rearrangement joins TRBV5-1 to TRBJ2-3; TRBD1 matches 11 bases. Germline V gives CDR1 SGHRS, CDR2 YFSETQ. The CDR3 covers 15 residues. With 5 bases clipped from V and 6 bases from J, the junction kept 8 bases outside the gene matches.

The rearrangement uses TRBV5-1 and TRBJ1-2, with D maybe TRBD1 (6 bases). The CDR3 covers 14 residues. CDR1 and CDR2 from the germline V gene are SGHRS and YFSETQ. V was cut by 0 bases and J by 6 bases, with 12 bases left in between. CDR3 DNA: TGCGCCAGCAGCTTGGCCTCAGGGGCGGATGGCTACACCTTC. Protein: CASSLASGADGYTF.

The CDR3 reads CASRQGAGQPQHF. CDR3 bases: TGTGCCAGCAGGCAGGGGGCGGGGCAGCCCCAGCATTTT. V usage is TRBV28 and J usage is TRBJ1-5, with TRBD1 matching over 8 bases. The CDR3 loop spans 13 amino acids. V shed 6 bases, J shed 7 bases, and the junction held 5 bases outside the gene matches. From germline, CDR1 is MDHEN and CDR2 SYDVKM.

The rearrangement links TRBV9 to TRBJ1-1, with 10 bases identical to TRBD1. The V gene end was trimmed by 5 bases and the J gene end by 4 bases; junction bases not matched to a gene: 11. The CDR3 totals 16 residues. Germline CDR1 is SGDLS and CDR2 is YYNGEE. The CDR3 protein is CASSGLTGGRSTEAFF. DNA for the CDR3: TGTGCCAGCAGTGGACTGACAGGGGGCAGGAGCACTGAAGCTTTCTTT.

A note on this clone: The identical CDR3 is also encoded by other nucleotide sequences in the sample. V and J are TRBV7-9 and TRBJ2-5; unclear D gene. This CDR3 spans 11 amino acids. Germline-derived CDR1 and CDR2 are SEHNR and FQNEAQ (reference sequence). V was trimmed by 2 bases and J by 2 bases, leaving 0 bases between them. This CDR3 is CASSLQETQYF. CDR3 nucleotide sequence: TGTGCCAGCAGCTTACAAGAGACCCAGTACTTC.

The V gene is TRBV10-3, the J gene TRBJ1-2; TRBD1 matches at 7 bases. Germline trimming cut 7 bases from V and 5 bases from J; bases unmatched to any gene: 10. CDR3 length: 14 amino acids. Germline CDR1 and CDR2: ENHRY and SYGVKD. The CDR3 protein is CAITPKRGQYGYTF. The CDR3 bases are TGTGCCATCACCCCGAAGAGGGGACAGTATGGCTACACCTTC.

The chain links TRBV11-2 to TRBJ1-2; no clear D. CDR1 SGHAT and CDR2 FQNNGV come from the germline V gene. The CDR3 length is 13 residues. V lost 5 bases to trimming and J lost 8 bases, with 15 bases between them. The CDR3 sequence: CASSPSWALGYTF. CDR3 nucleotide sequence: TGTGCCAGCAGCCCCAGTTGGGCCCTGGGCTACACCTTC.

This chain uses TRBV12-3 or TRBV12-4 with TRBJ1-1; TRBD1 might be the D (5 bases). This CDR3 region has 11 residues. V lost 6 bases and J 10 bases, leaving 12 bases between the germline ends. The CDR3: CASRTGTRAFF. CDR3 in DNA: TGTGCCAGCAGAACGGGGACGCGAGCTTTCTTT.

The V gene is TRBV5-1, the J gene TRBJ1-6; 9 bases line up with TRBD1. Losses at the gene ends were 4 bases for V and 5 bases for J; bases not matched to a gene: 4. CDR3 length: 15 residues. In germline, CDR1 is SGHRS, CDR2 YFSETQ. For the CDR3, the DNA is TGCGCCAGCAGCCTCGACAGGGGGAATAATTCACCCCTCCACTTT. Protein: CASSLDRGNNSPLHF.

Here the CDR3 reads CASSQTMNTEAFF. The CDR3 coding sequence is TGTGCCAGCAGTCAAACAATGAACACTGAAGCTTTCTTT. The chain combines TRBV12-3 or TRBV12-4 with TRBJ1-1; D remains unclear. The CDR3 extends over 13 amino acids. Trimming shortened V by 5 bases and J by 0 bases, and 7 bases separated the two germline ends.

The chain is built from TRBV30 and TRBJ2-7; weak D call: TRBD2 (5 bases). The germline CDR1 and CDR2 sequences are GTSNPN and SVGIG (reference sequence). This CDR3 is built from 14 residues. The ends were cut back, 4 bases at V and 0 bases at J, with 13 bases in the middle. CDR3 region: CAWMVPGSSYEQYF. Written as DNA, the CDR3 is TGTGCCTGGATGGTCCCGGGGAGCTCCTACGAGCAGTACTTC.

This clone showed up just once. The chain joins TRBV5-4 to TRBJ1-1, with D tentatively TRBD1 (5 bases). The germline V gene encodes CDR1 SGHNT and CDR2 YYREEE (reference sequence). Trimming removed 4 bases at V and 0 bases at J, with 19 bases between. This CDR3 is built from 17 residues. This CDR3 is CASSLGGGLGVNTEAFF. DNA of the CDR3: TGTGCCAGCAGCCTCGGAGGTGGGCTGGGGGTGAACACTGAAGCTTTCTTT.

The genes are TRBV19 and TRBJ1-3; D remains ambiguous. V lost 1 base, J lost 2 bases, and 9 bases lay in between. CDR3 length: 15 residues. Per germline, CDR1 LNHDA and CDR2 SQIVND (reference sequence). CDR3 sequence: CASSIAAAAGNTIYF. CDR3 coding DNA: TGTGCCAGTAGTATAGCAGCAGCGGCTGGAAACACCATATATTTT. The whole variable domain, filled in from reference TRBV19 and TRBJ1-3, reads DGGITQSPKYLFRKEGQNVTLSCEQNLNHDAMYWYRQDPGQGLRLIYYSQIVNDFQKGDIAEGYSVSREKKESFPLTVTSAQKNPTAFYLCASSIAAAAGNTIYFGEGSWLTVV.

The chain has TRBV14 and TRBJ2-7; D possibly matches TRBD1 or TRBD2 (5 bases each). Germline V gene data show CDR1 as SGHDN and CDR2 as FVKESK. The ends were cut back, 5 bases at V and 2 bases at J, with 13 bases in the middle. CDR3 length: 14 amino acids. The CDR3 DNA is TGTGCCAGCAGCGTATGGGACGGAGCCTACGAGCAGTACTTC. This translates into CASSVWDGAYEQYF.

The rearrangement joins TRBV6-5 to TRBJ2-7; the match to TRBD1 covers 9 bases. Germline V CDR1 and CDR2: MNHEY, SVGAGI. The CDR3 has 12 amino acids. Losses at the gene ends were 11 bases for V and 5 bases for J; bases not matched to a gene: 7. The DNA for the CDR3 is TGTGCCGGCCGGGACAGGGTCAACGAGCAGTACTTC. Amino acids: CAGRDRVNEQYF.

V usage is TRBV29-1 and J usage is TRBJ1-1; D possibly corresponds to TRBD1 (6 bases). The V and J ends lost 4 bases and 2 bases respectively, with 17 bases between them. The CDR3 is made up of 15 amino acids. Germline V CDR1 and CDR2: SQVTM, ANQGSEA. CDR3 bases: TGCAGCGTTGTACGACACAGGGTGGAAAACACTGAAGCTTTCTTT. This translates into CSVVRHRVENTEAFF.

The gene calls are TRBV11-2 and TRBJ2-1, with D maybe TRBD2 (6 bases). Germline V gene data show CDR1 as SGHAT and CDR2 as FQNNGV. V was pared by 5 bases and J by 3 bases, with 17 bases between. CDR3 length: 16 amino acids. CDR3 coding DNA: TGTGCCAGCAGCAAGGGGCTTGTGCGGGACTACAATGAGCAGTTCTTC. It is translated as CASSKGLVRDYNEQFF.

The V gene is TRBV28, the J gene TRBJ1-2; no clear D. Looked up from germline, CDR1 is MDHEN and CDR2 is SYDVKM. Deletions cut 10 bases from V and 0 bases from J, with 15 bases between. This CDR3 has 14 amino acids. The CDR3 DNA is TGTGCCACCCATGGGCTCCCAGCTAACTATGGCTACACCTTC. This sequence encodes CATHGLPANYGYTF.

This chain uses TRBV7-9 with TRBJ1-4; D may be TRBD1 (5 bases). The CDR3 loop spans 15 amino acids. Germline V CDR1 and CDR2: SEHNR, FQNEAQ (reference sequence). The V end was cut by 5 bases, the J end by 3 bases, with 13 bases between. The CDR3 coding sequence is TGTGCCAGCAGCCGGGAGGGAGGGGCTAATGAAAAACTGTTTTTT. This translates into CASSREGGANEKLFF.

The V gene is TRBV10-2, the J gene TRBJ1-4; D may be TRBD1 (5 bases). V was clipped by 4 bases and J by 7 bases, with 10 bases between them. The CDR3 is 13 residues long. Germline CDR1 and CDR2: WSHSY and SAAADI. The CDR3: CASSVGPPEKLFF. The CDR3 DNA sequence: TGCGCCAGCAGTGTGGGACCGCCTGAAAAACTGTTTTTT.

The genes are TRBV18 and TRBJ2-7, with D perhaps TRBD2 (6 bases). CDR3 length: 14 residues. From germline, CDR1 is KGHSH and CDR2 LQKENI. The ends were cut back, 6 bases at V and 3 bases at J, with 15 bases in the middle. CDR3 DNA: TGTGCCAGCTCCCGGGCCGGGAGCAACTACGAGCAGTACTTC. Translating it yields CASSRAGSNYEQYF.